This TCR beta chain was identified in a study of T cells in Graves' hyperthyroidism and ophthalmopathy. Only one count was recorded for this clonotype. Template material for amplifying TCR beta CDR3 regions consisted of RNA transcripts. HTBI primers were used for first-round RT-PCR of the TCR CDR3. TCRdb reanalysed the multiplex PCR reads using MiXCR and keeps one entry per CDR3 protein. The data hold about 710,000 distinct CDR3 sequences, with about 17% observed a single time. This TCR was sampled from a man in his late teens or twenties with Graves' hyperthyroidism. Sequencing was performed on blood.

In DNA form, the CDR3 reads TGTGCCAGCAGCACTACTAGCGCCCCTTACAATGAGCAGTTCTTC. This translates into CASSTTSAPYNEQFF. This chain connects TRBV12-3 or TRBV12-4 to TRBJ2-1, with 7 bases lining up with TRBD2. V shed 6 bases and J 4 bases; nucleotides not matched to a gene: 9. This CDR3 has 15 residues.